This T cell receptor beta chain was sequenced in a study of T cells in localized non-small cell lung cancer. The CDR3 covers 16 residues. Between the trimmed V and J ends, which lost 6 bases and 0 bases, there was a span of 21 bases. The V gene's germline CDR1 is SQVTM and CDR2 ANQGSEA. Produced via immunoSEQ multiplex PCR; TCRdb's table is partial and in-frame only. Among some 50,000 clones listed, approximately 86% were seen once. The clonotype was recovered from a female donor with stage II lung adenocarcinoma. This chain links TRBV29-1 with TRBJ2-7; D is unclear. The source was PBMCs, collected before any cancer treatment. CDR3 sequence reads: CSVVGVEARDSYEQYF. The CDR3 nucleotides read TGCAGCGTCGTCGGAGTCGAGGCCCGCGACTCCTACGAGCAGTACTTC.